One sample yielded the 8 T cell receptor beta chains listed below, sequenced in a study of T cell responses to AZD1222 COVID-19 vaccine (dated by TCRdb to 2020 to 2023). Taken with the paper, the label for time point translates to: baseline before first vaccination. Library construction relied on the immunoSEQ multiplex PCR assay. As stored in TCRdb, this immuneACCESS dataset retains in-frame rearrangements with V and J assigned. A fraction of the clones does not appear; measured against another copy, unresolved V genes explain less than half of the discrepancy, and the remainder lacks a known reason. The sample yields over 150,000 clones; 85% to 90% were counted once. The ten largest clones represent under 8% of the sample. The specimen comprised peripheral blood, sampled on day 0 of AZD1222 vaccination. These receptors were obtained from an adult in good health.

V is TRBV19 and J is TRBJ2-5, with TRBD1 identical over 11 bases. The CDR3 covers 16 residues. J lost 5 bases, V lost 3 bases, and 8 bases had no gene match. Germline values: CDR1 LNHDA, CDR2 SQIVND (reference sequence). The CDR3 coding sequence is TGTGCCAGTAGTATGCGGACAGGGGGCTTAATGGAGACCCAGTACTTC. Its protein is CASSMRTGGLMETQYF.

The CDR3 loop is CASSPGGTANTEAFF. CDR3 nucleotides: TGTGCCAGCAGTCCGGGAGGGACAGCGAACACTGAAGCTTTCTTT. V gene TRBV28 combines with J gene TRBJ1-1, with 7 bases fitting TRBD1. V shed 5 bases, J shed 1 base, and the junction held 7 bases outside the gene matches. Germline CDR1 reads MDHEN; CDR2 reads SYDVKM. The CDR3 is 15 amino acids.

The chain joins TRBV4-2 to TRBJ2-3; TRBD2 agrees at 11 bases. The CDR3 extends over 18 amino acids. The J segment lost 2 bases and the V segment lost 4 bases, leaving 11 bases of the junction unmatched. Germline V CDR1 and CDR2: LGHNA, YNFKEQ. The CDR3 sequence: CASSPISGRALATDTQYF. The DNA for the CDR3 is TGTGCCAGCAGCCCTATTAGCGGGAGGGCCTTGGCCACAGATACGCAGTATTTT.

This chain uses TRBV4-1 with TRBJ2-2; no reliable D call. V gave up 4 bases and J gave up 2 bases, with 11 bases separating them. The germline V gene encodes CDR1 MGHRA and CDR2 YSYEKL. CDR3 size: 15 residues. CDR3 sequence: CASSRGAANTGELFF. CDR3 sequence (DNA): TGCGCCAGCAGCCGAGGAGCAGCTAACACCGGGGAGCTGTTTTTT.

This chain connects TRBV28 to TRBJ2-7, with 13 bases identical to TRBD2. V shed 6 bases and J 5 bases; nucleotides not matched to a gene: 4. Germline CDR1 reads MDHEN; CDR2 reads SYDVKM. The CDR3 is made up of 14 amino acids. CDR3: CASSGLAGVHEQYF. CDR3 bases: TGTGCCAGCAGCGGACTAGCGGGAGTCCACGAGCAGTACTTC.

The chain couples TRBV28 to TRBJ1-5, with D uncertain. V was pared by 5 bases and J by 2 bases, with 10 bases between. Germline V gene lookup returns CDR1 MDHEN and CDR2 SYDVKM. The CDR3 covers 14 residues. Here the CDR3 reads CASSTTWGNQPQHF. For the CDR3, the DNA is TGTGCCAGCAGTACAACCTGGGGCAATCAGCCCCAGCATTTT.

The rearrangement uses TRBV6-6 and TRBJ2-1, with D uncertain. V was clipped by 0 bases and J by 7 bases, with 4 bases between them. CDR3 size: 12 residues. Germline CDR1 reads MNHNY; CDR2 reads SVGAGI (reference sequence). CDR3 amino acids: CASSYSGNEQFF. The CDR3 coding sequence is TGTGCCAGCAGTTACTCGGGTAATGAGCAGTTCTTC.

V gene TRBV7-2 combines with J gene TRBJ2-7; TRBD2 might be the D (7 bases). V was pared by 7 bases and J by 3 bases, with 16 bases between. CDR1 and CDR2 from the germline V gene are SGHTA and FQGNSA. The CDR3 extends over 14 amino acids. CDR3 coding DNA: TGTGCCAGCACCCCCGGGGGGACACTCTACGAGCAGTACTTC. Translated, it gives CASTPGGTLYEQYF. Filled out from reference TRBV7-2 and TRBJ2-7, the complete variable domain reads GAGVSQSPSNKVTEKGKDVELRCDPISGHTALYWYRQSLGQGLEFLIYFQGNSAPDKSGLPSDRFSAERTGGSVSTLTIQRTQQEDSAVYLCASTPGGTLYEQYFGPGTRLTVT.